This record looks at one T cell receptor (beta chain) sequence and its context. Its antigen is not known. This entry belongs to a study of shared clonotypes between healthy human individuals. Across the study: A donor's plate count was three for CD4 naive and three for CD4 memory; CD8 naive had two and CD8 memory one. Study results and limitations: For naive CD4 cells, 4% to 5% of clonotypes were shared across a handful of donors.

The CDR3 covers 15 residues. The J segment lost 2 bases and the V segment lost 5 bases, leaving 5 bases of the junction unmatched. CDR1 is KGHSH, CDR2 LQKENI, per germline. The assay was carried out at the deep level. Authors' methods: Junction-only immunoSEQ data arrived without quality scores, meaning filtering differed. The protocol was immunoSEQ multiplex PCR, while the TCRdb copy is restricted to in-frame clones and leaves out a portion. V and J calls and clone size are copied from that table; D and trimming were computed from the DNA. The sample contains about 1.4 million clones, around 95% of which appear only once.

Material for sequencing was naive CD4+ T cells sorted from blood. The subset is: CD45RA+ positively selected. This clonotype was sampled from a man younger than 45 in good health. This chain joins TRBV18 and TRBJ1-5, with TRBD1 matching over 8 bases. The CDR3 spells CASSKDRGGNQPQHF. Here the CDR3 DNA reads TGTGCCAGCTCAAAAGACAGGGGAGGCAATCAGCCCCAGCATTTT.